This T cell receptor beta chain came from a study of blood T cells in healthy people across ages (dated by TCRdb to about 2015). Background on the whole study: In model experiments, roughly one uniquely barcoded TCR beta cDNA molecule per two T cells was captured by template switching. To track age-related changes in TCR beta repertoire diversity, the study relied on deep sequencing normalized with unique cDNA molecular identifiers. The donors were divided into four age groups: young (average around 17 years), middle-aged (about 40), aged (under 70) and long-lived (about 80). To avoid experimental bias, donors of different ages were randomly spread across the sequencing lanes. Using the same blood draw, the study looked at two additional independent replicas of 1 million unique cDNA reads for two donors, one aged 18 to 29 and the other aged 80 or older. Paper-wide results and their limitations: Donor CMV infection status was unknown, potentially confounding age-related changes in expanded clonotypes. A strong correlation was found between observed TCR beta diversity and the percentage of naive T cells measured by flow cytometry. Observed TCR beta diversity per million T cells fell roughly linearly with age, and a significant reduction was already apparent by age about 38. Estimates of total diversity based on one million sequenced T cells were considered lower bounds and underestimates. The long-lived group showed more naive CD4+ T cells, fewer expanded clones and increased TCR diversity than the aged group, suggesting age selection. Since profiling was done on bulk unsorted PBMCs, naive and antigen-experienced compartments could not be conclusively compared.

This clonotype was found a few times. This receptor's antigen is unknown. Base quality data are lacking; no much larger clone is found one base away. The donors were under 40 Caucasian individuals from Russia, aged roughly 6 to 100 years, who were systemically healthy. Each donor gave about 9.8 milliliters of peripheral blood, drawn into EDTA-treated Vacutainer tubes. Ficoll-Paque density-gradient centrifugation was used to isolate PBMCs, with at least 6 million per sample. Trizol reagent was used to extract total RNA from the PBMCs, yielding at least 5 micrograms per sample. Naive CD45RAhigh/CD27high T cell percentages were measured by flow cytometry on a PBMC aliquot from every donor. Preparation of the library involved 5' RACE. The sequencer listed for this sample is Illumina HiSeq 2500. The second PCR ran for about 7 to 11 cycles and used a J-beta primer mix along with a sample-barcoded 5' primer. Each TCR beta cDNA molecule received a unique molecular identifier from a template-switch 5' adaptor carrying 12 random nucleotides. Each sample yielded at least 2.5 million CDR3-containing paired-end reads. First-strand cDNA was synthesized from all RNA with the Mint cDNA synthesis kit, primed by a TRBC-specific oligonucleotide. All cDNA was treated with uracil-DNA glycosylase and then went through a first 18-cycle PCR with the universal primers M1SS and BC2_uni_R. On the authors' methods: For normalization, 1 million high-quality reads were randomly selected from each sample, with every read carrying a distinct molecular identifier. Instead of being binned into consensus sequences, reads that shared molecular identifiers were thrown out. MiTCR, with a Q25 quality threshold and the strictest error-elimination algorithm, was used for CDR3 identification, clonotype clustering and error correction. A nonparametric unseen species model using Euler transformation provided a lower-bound estimate of total TCR beta diversity. The public reads were reanalyzed by TCRdb: fastp trimming at Q25, MiXCR alignment, in-frame beta chains only. Entries are consolidated by CDR3 protein sequence, retaining the most common genes and DNA. The V and J calls reflect TCRdb's pipeline rather than the authors' work. For this sample there are some 880,000 distinct CDR3 sequences; under 40% appear just once. The ten largest clones represent 13% of the sample.

The CDR3 runs 16 residues from the cysteine to the phenylalanine. The read is trimmed to its CDR3 DNA, 48 bases read in frame from base 1. Trimming at the junction amounts to 0 bases on V and 0 bases on J, and the germline ends lie 10 bases apart. As encoded in the germline V gene, CDR1 is SGHAT while CDR2 is FQNNGV. The chain was built from TRBV11-2 and TRBJ2-3; no D gene can be assigned with confidence. The receptor was derived from a man aged 18 to 30 in good health. Sequences were obtained from blood. The DNA sequence follows: TGTGCCAGCAGCTTAGAACTATACTCTAGCACAGATACGCAGTATTTT. This translates into CASSLELYSSTDTQYF.